One and the same sample provided the 6 T cell receptor beta chains below, sequenced in a study of control samples from healthy donors and cancer patients. The repertoire was sequenced with immunoSEQ multiplex PCR; TCRdb's copy has only in-frame clones and lacks some. The sample carries some 57,000 clones, approximately 95% recorded once. The sequenced sample was blood. The source is a woman in her twenties or thirties in good health.

The V and J genes are TRBV6-1 and TRBJ1-1; perhaps TRBD1 as D (5 bases). Trimming shortened V by 2 bases and J by 7 bases, and 11 bases separated the two germline ends. The germline V gene encodes CDR1 MNHNS and CDR2 SASEGT. There are 13 residues in the CDR3. The CDR3 spells CASSESRVLEAFF. CDR3 nucleotides: TGTGCCAGCAGTGAAAGCAGGGTACTTGAAGCTTTCTTT.

J is TRBJ2-3 and V is TRBV5-1; maybe TRBD1 (6 bases). The CDR3 has 17 residues. Germline V gene lookup returns CDR1 SGHRS and CDR2 YFSETQ. Deletions cut 4 bases from V and 0 bases from J, with 18 bases between. The CDR3 coding sequence is TGCGCCAGCAGCCCCTATCCGGACAGAACTAGCACAGATACGCAGTATTTT. Translation gives CASSPYPDRTSTDTQYF.

This chain joins TRBV4-1 and TRBJ2-3; D gene unclear. The V end was cut by 1 base, the J end by 1 base, with 9 bases between. The CDR3 sequence is 15 residues long. Germline-derived CDR1 and CDR2 are MGHRA and YSYEKL. Here the CDR3 reads CASSQGIPGTDTQYF. CDR3 nucleotides: TGCGCCAGCAGCCAAGGAATTCCGGGCACAGATACGCAGTATTTT.

The genes are TRBV19 and TRBJ1-5; TRBD1 might be the D (5 bases). The ends were cut back, 5 bases at V and 7 bases at J, with 18 bases in the middle. Germline CDR1 reads LNHDA; CDR2 reads SQIVND (reference sequence). This CDR3 comprises 15 residues. CDR3 nucleotide sequence: TGTGCCAGTAGTGAGCGGGGGGGTTCGAAACAGCCCCAGCATTTT. This encodes CASSERGGSKQPQHF.

The chain couples TRBV5-8 to TRBJ2-7; D not resolved. V lost 1 base and J lost 7, with 12 bases in between. Per the germline V gene, CDR1 is SGHTS and CDR2 is YDEGEE. This CDR3 contains 13 residues. The CDR3 DNA follows: TGTGCCAGCAGCTTGATGTGGGTGGGGGAGCAGTACTTC. It specifies CASSLMWVGEQYF.

The chain has TRBV28 and TRBJ2-1; 8 bases match TRBD2. From germline, CDR1 is MDHEN and CDR2 SYDVKM. The CDR3 loop spans 17 amino acids. Trimming took 6 bases from V and 4 from J; bases not matched to a gene: 14. The CDR3 bases are TGTGCCAGCAGCCCCAGGTTGTGGACTAGCAGTTACAATGAGCAGTTCTTC. Its protein product is CASSPRLWTSSYNEQFF. The full variable domain, rest sourced from reference TRBV28 and TRBJ2-1, is DVKVTQSSRYLVKRTGEKVFLECVQDMDHENMFWYRQDPGLGLRLIYFSYDVKMKEKGDIPEGYSVSREKKERFSLILESASTNQTSMYLCASSPRLWTSSYNEQFFGPGTRLTVL.